This entry concerns a single TCR beta chain. Its antigen is not known. The entry originates in a study of T cells after yellow fever vaccination. Germline lookup yields CDR1 SGHTA and CDR2 FQGNSA. The germline V and J ends were trimmed by 0 bases and 8 bases, with 7 bases remaining between them. This CDR3 region has 13 residues. For TCR, cDNA came from 5'RACE template switching, which added a universal primer site and UMIs. MiXCR, applied by TCRdb to the 5' RACE reads, yields one record per CDR3 protein. The sample consists of 500,000 to 550,000 distinct CDR3 sequences, about a fifth of them appearing once. Study observations and caveats: Of the clonotypes, a small share occurred in both CD4 and CD8 compartments. Highly abundant clonotypes carried over from the bulk population could end up in FACS-sorted repertoires as contaminants.

The TCR was taken from a man younger than 35 who received the YFV17D yellow fever vaccine. The chain joins TRBV7-2 to TRBJ1-4, with unresolved D. Sequenced material: PBMCs, taken roughly 20 days after the first yellow fever vaccination. The DNA for the CDR3 is TGTGCCAGCAGCTTAGCGCAGCAGGAAAAACTGTTTTTT. Its protein is CASSLAQQEKLFF.